The rows below give T cell receptor beta chains drawn from one sample of a study of T cells in Graves' hyperthyroidism and ophthalmopathy. TCRdb reanalysed the multiplex PCR reads using MiXCR and keeps one entry per CDR3 protein. The repertoire includes about 350,000 distinct CDR3 sequences, around 14% of them detected once, and about 26% sits in the top ten. The sequenced sample consisted of blood. The receptors were gathered from a woman aged 25 to 39 with Graves' hyperthyroidism. Both conserved end residues are part of each CDR3. A D gene is named only where the DNA matches it firmly. Only part of the rows carry a size: once, few, many, or a class if the clone is expanded.

many,TRBV12-3/TRBV12-4,TRBJ2-1,TRBD2,CASRHAGLAGVEQFF,TGTGCCAGCAGGCATGCGGGGCTAGCGGGAGTAGAGCAGTTCTTC
many,TRBV6-5,TRBJ2-7,TRBD2,CASSSSAGENYEQYF,TGTGCCAGCAGTTCCTCCGCGGGAGAGAACTACGAGCAGTACTTC
many,TRBV7-2,TRBJ2-5,-,CASTLGGETQYF,TGTGCCAGCACCCTAGGGGGAGAGACCCAGTACTTC
many,TRBV29-1,TRBJ1-1,-,CSAREATEAFF,TGCAGCGCCCGGGAGGCCACTGAAGCTTTCTTT
many,TRBV11-2,TRBJ1-6,-,CASSLELATRRLNSPLHF,TGTGCCAGCAGCTTAGAGCTGGCGACGCGGCGGCTGAATTCACCCCTCCACTTT
-,TRBV5-1,TRBJ2-3,-,CASSRGGGMPLDTQYF,TGCGCCAGCAGCAGGGGCGGCGGGATGCCGTTGGATACGCAGTATTTT
many,TRBV7-9,TRBJ2-7,-,CASSPTLAGQYF,TGTGCCAGCAGCCCGACCCTCGCGGGGCAGTACTTC
-,TRBV6-2/TRBV6-3,TRBJ2-5,TRBD2,CASRRTLLAANQETQYF,TGTGCCAGCAGGAGGACCTTGCTAGCGGCCAACCAAGAGACCCAGTACTTC
many,TRBV11-2,TRBJ1-1,-,CASSATVGVGTEAFF,TGTGCCAGCAGTGCAACGGTTGGAGTTGGTACTGAAGCTTTCTTT
few,TRBV7-2,TRBJ2-1,TRBD2,CASSPGTSGHNEQFF,TGTGCCAGCAGCCCCGGGACTAGCGGGCATAATGAGCAGTTCTTC
-,TRBV5-6,TRBJ1-4,TRBD1,CASSFQGATNEKLFF,TGTGCCAGCAGCTTCCAGGGGGCAACTAATGAAAAACTGTTTTTT
few,TRBV6-4,TRBJ2-1,-,CASSADLGAEQFF,TGTGCCAGCAGTGCCGACTTGGGGGCTGAGCAGTTCTTC
many,TRBV6-6,TRBJ1-1,TRBD1,CATGQGTSEAFF,TGTGCCACCGGACAGGGGACAAGTGAGGCTTTCTTT
many,TRBV12-3/TRBV12-4,TRBJ1-3,-,CASSRNSGGGNTIYF,TGTGCCAGCAGCCGGAACTCTGGCGGTGGAAACACCATATATTTT
-,TRBV12-3/TRBV12-4,TRBJ2-7,-,CASSEPGTSANEQYF,TGTGCCAGCAGTGAGCCCGGGACGAGCGCTAACGAGCAGTACTTC
-,TRBV7-6,TRBJ2-2,-,CADQRGSPNTGELFF,TGTGCCGACCAGAGGGGGTCTCCGAACACCGGGGAGCTGTTTTTT
many,TRBV6-1,TRBJ2-7,TRBD1,CATQKRRDRAEQYF,TGTGCCACCCAAAAGCGCCGGGACAGGGCCGAGCAGTACTTC
-,TRBV20-1,TRBJ2-1,TRBD2,CSARDRGLARNEQFF,TGCAGTGCTAGAGATCGGGGACTAGCGCGTAATGAGCAGTTCTTC
many,TRBV4-1,TRBJ1-5,-,CASSQEGLNQPQHF,TGCGCCAGCAGCCAGGAGGGGTTGAATCAGCCCCAGCATTTT
-,TRBV19,TRBJ2-1,-,CASSIGFNEQFF,TGTGCCAGTAGTATAGGCTTCAATGAGCAGTTCTTC
many,TRBV11-2,TRBJ2-7,TRBD2,CASSPPGLAVSHEQYF,TGTGCCAGCAGCCCACCGGGACTAGCGGTGTCCCACGAGCAGTACTTC
-,TRBV20-1,TRBJ1-1,-,CSAGSGDAFRNTEAFF,TGCAGTGCTGGATCGGGCGACGCTTTCAGGAACACTGAAGCTTTCTTT
many,TRBV27,TRBJ2-7,-,CASSYQGKNLYEQYF,TGTGCCAGCAGTTACCAGGGGAAAAACCTCTACGAGCAGTACTTC
-,TRBV20-1,TRBJ2-2,-,CSARGPAGVGGELFF,TGCAGTGCTAGGGGACCGGCTGGCGTGGGCGGGGAGCTGTTTTTT
-,TRBV6-1,TRBJ2-3,-,CASNGSSATQYF,TGTGCCAGCAACGGGAGTTCAGCTACGCAGTATTTT
many,TRBV9,TRBJ2-5,TRBD2,CASSPGLASYQETQYF,TGTGCCAGCAGCCCAGGACTAGCGTCTTACCAAGAGACCCAGTACTTC
few,TRBV5-6,TRBJ2-7,-,CASSLDINYEQYF,TGTGCCAGCAGCTTGGACATTAACTACGAGCAGTACTTC
many,TRBV6-2/TRBV6-3,TRBJ2-3,TRBD2,CASRPTFGREVTDTQYF,TGTGCCAGCAGACCCACCTTTGGGCGGGAGGTCACAGATACGCAGTATTTT
many,TRBV12-3/TRBV12-4,TRBJ2-7,TRBD2,CASSLSGLGPYEQYF,TGTGCCAGCAGTTTAAGTGGACTAGGGCCCTACGAGCAGTACTTC
many,TRBV6-1,TRBJ2-7,TRBD1,CASSPGTGRSYEQYF,TGTGCCAGCAGTCCCGGGACAGGGCGCTCCTACGAGCAGTACTTC
-,TRBV28,TRBJ2-7,-,CASISQIGLSSYEQYF,TGTGCCAGCATCTCACAGATCGGATTAAGCTCCTACGAGCAGTACTTC
many,TRBV2,TRBJ2-7,-,CASTPRDRVREQYF,TGTGCCAGCACTCCGAGGGATAGGGTACGCGAGCAGTACTTC
many,TRBV10-2,TRBJ2-5,TRBD2,CATLSGSLEETQYF,TGCGCCACCCTTAGCGGGAGCCTGGAAGAGACCCAGTACTTC
few,TRBV4-1,TRBJ2-1,-,CASSQVGERYNEQFF,TGCGCCAGCAGCCAAGTAGGAGAGCGCTACAATGAGCAGTTCTTC
-,TRBV20-1,TRBJ2-3,TRBD2,CSAMPLAGNTDTQYF,TGCAGTGCTATGCCCCTAGCGGGAAACACAGATACGCAGTATTTT
-,TRBV5-6,TRBJ2-1,-,CASSFDSGDNEQFF,TGTGCCAGCAGCTTTGATAGCGGAGACAATGAGCAGTTCTTC
few,TRBV6-2/TRBV6-3,TRBJ2-2,-,CASSLSLQFANTGELFF,TGTGCCAGCAGCCTGTCCTTGCAGTTCGCGAACACCGGGGAGCTGTTTTTT
many,TRBV7-2,TRBJ1-1,TRBD1,CASSPQQGITEAFF,TGTGCCAGCAGCCCCCAACAGGGGATCACTGAAGCTTTCTTT
-,TRBV20-1,TRBJ2-5,TRBD2,CRLRGTSGSSQETQYF,TGCAGACTTCGAGGGACTAGCGGGAGTAGCCAAGAGACCCAGTACTTC
-,TRBV3-1,TRBJ1-4,-,CASSRGAAGEKLFF,TGTGCCAGCAGCCGTGGGGCGGCTGGTGAAAAACTGTTTTTT
few,TRBV29-1,TRBJ2-3,TRBD2,CSVALAGTDTQYF,TGCAGCGTTGCACTAGCGGGCACAGATACGCAGTATTTT
-,TRBV7-6,TRBJ2-7,-,CASSRDTGSYEQYF,TGTGCCAGCTCCCGGGACACAGGATCGTACGAGCAGTACTTC
-,TRBV6-5,TRBJ2-7,TRBD2,CASSYTSGAYEQYF,TGTGCCAGCAGTTACACTAGCGGGGCCTACGAGCAGTACTTC
-,TRBV28,TRBJ2-3,TRBD1,CASSPGTDSTDTQYF,TGTGCCAGCAGTCCCGGGACAGACTCTACAGATACGCAGTATTTT
-,TRBV12-3/TRBV12-4,TRBJ2-2,-,CASSNPRESTGELFF,TGTGCCAGCAGTAACCCCAGGGAGAGCACCGGGGAGCTGTTTTTT
many,TRBV20-1,TRBJ1-2,-,CSARDSPNYGYTF,TGCAGTGCTAGAGACAGTCCTAACTATGGCTACACCTTC
many,TRBV29-1,TRBJ2-5,TRBD1,CSVEGQGAAETQYF,TGCAGCGTTGAAGGACAGGGGGCGGCGGAGACCCAGTACTTC
many,TRBV6-1,TRBJ2-5,-,CASREGSTETQYF,TGTGCCAGCAGAGAGGGGTCAACAGAGACCCAGTACTTC
many,TRBV7-2,TRBJ1-5,-,CASSFSYSNQPQHF,TGTGCCAGCAGCTTCTCTTATAGCAATCAGCCCCAGCATTTT
-,TRBV11-2,TRBJ1-3,-,CASSFPPGGRHSGNTIYF,TGTGCCAGCAGCTTTCCGCCGGGAGGACGGCACTCTGGAAACACCATATATTTT
few,TRBV20-1,TRBJ2-3,-,CSARDSGDTQYF,TGCAGTGCTAGAGATAGTGGAGATACGCAGTATTTT